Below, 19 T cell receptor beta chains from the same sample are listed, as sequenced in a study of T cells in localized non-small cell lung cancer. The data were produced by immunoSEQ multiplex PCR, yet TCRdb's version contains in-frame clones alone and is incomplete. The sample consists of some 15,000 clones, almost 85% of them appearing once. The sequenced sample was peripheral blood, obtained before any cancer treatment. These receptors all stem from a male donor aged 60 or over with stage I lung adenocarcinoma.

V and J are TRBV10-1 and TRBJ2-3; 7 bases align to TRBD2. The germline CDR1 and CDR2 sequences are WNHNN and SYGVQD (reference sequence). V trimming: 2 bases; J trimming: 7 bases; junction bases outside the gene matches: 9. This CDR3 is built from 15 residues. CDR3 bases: TGCGCCAGCAGTGAGGGAACACTAGCGAGGTATACGCAGTATTTT. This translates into CASSEGTLARYTQYF.

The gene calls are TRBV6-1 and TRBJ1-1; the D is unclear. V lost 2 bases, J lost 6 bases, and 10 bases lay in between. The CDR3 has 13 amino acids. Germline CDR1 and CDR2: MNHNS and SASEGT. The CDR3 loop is CASSENAGPEAFF. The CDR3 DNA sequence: TGTGCCAGCAGTGAAAACGCTGGTCCTGAAGCTTTCTTT.

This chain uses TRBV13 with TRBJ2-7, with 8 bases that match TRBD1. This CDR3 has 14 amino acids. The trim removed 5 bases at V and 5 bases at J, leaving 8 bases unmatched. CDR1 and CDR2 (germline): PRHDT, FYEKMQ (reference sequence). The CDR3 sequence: CASSPPDRVHEQYF. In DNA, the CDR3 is TGTGCCAGCAGCCCCCCGGACAGGGTCCACGAGCAGTACTTC.

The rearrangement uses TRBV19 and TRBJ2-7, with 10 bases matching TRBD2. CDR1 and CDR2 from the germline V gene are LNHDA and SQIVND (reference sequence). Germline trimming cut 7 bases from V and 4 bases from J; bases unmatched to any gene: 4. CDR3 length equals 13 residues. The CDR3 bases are TGTGCCAGTAACAGCGGGAGGGGGTACGAGCAGTACTTC. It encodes CASNSGRGYEQYF.

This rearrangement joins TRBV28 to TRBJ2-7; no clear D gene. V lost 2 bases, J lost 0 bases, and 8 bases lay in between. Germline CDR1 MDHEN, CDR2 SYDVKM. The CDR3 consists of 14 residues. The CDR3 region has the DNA TGTGCCAGCAGTTTAAACGGACCCTCCTACGAGCAGTACTTC. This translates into CASSLNGPSYEQYF.

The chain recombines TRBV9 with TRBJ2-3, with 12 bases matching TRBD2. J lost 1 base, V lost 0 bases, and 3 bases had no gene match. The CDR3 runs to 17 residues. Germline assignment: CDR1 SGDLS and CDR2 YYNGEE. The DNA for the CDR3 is TGTGCCAGCAGCGTAGGGGCTAGCGGGGGGGGCACAGATACGCAGTATTTT. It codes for CASSVGASGGGTDTQYF.

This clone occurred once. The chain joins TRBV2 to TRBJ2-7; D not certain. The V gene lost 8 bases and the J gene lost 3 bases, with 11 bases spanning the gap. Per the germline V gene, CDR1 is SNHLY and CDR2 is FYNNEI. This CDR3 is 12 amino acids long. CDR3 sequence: CASDGEHYEQYF. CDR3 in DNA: TGTGCCAGCGACGGCGAACACTACGAGCAGTACTTC.

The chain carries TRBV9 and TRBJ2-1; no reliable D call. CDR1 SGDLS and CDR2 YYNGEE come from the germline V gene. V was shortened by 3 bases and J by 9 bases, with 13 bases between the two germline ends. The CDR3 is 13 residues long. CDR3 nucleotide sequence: TGTGCCAGCAGCGCACCCTACCTTGGTGAGCAGTTCTTC. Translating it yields CASSAPYLGEQFF. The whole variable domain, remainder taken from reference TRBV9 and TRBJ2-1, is DSGVTQTPKHLITATGQRVTLRCSPRSGDLSVYWYQQSLDQGLQFLIQYYNGEERAKGNILERFSAQQFPDLHSELNLSSLELGDSALYFCASSAPYLGEQFFGPGTRLTVL.

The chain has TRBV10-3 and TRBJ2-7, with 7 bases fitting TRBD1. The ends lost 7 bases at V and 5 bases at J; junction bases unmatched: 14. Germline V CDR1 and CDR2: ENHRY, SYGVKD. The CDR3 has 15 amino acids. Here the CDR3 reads CAITPRAGGADEQYF. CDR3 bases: TGTGCCATCACCCCCCGGGCAGGGGGTGCCGACGAGCAGTACTTC.

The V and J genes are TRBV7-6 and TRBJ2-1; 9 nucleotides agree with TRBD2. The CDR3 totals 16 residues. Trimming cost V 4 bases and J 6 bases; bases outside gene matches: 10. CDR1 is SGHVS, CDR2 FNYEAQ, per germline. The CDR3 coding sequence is TGTGCCAGCAGCTCTTATACTAGCGGGCTCTCCAATGAGCAGTTCTTC. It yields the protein CASSSYTSGLSNEQFF.

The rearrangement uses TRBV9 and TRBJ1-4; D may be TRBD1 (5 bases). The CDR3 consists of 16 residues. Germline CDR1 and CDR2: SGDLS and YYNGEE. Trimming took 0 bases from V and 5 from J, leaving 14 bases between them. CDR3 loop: CASSVASLGPNEKLFF. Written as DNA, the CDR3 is TGTGCCAGCAGCGTAGCCAGCTTGGGGCCGAATGAAAAACTGTTTTTT.

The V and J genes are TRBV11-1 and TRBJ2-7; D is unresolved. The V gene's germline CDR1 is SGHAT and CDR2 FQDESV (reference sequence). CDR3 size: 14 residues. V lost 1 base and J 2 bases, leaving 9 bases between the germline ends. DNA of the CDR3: TGTGCCAGCAGCTTAGTGCCAGATCCCTACGAGCAGTACTTC. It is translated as CASSLVPDPYEQYF.

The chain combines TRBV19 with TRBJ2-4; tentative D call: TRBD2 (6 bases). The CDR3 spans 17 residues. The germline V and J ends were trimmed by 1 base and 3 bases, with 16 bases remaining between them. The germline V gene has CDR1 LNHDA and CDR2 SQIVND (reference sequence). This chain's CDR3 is CASSIAVGGRGKNIQYF. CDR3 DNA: TGTGCCAGTAGTATAGCCGTCGGGGGTCGGGGCAAAAACATTCAGTACTTC.

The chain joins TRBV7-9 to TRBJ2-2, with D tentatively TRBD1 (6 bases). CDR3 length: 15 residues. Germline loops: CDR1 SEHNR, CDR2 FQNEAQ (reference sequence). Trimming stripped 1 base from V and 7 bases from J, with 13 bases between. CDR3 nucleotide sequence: TGTGCCAGCAGCTTAGTTGCAGGGGTAATCGGGGAGCTGTTTTTT. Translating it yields CASSLVAGVIGELFF.

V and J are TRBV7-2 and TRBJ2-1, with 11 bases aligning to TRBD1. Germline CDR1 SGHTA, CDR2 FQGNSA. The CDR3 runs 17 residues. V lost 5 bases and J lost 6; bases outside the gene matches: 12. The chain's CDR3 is CASSPRTGGNFGNEQFF. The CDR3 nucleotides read TGTGCCAGCAGCCCAAGGACAGGGGGCAATTTCGGCAATGAGCAGTTCTTC.

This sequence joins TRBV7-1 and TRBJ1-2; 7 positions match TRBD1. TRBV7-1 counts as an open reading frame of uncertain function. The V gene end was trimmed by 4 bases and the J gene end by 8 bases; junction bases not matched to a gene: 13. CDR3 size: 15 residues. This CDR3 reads CASSFGQAPPSGYTF. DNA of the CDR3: TGTGCCAGCAGCTTCGGACAGGCACCACCCAGCGGCTACACCTTC.

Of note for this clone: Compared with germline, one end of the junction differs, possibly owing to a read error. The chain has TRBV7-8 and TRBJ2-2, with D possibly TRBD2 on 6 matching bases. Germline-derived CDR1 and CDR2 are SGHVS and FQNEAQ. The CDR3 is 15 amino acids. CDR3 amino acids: CAGSLAAPNTGELFF. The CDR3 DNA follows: TGTGCCGGCAGCTTAGCGGCCCCGAACACCGGGGAGCTGTTTTTT.

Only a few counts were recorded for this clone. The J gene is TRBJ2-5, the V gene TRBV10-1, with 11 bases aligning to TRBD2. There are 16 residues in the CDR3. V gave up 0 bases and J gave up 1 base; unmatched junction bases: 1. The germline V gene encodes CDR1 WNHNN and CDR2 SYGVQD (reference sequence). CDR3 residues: CASSESTSGVQETQYF. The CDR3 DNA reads TGCGCCAGCAGTGAGTCGACTAGCGGGGTCCAAGAGACCCAGTACTTC.

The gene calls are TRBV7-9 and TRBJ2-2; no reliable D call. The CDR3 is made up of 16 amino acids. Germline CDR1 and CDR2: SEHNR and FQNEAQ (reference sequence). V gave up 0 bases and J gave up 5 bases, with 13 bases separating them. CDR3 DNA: TGTGCCAGCAGCTTAGCCCGCGTACAAGGAACCGGGGAGCTGTTTTTT. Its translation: CASSLARVQGTGELFF. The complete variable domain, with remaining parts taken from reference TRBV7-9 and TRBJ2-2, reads DTGVSQNPRHKITKRGQNVTFRCDPISEHNRLYWYRQTLGQGPEFLTYFQNEAQLEKSRLLSDRFSAERPKGSFSTLEIQRTEQGDSAMYLCASSLARVQGTGELFFGEGSRLTVL.